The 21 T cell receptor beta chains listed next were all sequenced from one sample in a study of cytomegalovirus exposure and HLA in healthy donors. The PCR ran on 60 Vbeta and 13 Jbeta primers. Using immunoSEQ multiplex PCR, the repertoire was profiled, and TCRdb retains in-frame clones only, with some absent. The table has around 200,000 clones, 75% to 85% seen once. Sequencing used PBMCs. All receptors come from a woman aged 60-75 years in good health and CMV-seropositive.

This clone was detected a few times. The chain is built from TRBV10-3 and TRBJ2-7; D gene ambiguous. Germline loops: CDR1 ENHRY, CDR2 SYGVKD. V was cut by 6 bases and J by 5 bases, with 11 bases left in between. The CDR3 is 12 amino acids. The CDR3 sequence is CAIRGRGDEQYF. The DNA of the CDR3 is TGTGCCATCAGGGGCCGTGGCGACGAGCAGTACTTC.

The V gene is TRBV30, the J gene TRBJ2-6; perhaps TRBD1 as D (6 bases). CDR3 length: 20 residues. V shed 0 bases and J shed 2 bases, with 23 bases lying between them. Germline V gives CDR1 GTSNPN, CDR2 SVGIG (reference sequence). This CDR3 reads CAWSVLSLTGQNPGANVLTF. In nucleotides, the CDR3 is TGTGCCTGGAGTGTACTAAGTCTGACAGGCCAGAACCCTGGGGCCAACGTCCTGACTTTC.

The CDR3 sequence is CAWRRKPLNSNQPQHF. For the CDR3, the DNA is TGTGCCTGGAGGAGAAAACCGCTTAATAGCAATCAGCCCCAGCATTTT. V and J are TRBV30 and TRBJ1-5; the D is unclear. This CDR3 is 16 amino acids long. The V end was cut by 3 bases, the J end by 0 bases, with 15 bases between. Germline values: CDR1 GTSNPN, CDR2 SVGIG (reference sequence). Using reference TRBV30 and TRBJ1-5 for the parts outside the CDR3, the full variable domain is SQTIHQWPATLVQPVGSPLSLECTVEGTSNPNLYWYRQAAGRGLQLLFYSVGIGQISSEVPQNLSASRPQDRQFILSSKKLLLSDSGFYLCAWRRKPLNSNQPQHFGDGTRLSIL.

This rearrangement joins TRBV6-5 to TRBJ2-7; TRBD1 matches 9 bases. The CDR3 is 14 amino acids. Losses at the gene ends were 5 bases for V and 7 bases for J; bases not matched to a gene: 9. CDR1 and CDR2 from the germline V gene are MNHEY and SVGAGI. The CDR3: CASSSGTGYGEQYF. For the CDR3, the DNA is TGTGCCAGCAGTAGCGGGACAGGGTACGGTGAGCAGTACTTC.

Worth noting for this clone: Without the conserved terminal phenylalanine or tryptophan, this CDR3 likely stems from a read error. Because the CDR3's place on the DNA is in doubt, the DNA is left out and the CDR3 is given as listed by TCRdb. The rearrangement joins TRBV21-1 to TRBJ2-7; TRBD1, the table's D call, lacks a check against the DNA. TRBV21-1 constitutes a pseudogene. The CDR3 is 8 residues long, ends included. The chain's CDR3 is CASRLQGQ.

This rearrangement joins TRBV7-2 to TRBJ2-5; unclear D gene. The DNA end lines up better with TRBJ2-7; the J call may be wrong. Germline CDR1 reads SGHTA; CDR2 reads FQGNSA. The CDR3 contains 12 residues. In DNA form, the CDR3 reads TGTGCCAGCAGCTTAATACGCTACGAGCAGTACTTC. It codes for CASSLIRYEQYF.

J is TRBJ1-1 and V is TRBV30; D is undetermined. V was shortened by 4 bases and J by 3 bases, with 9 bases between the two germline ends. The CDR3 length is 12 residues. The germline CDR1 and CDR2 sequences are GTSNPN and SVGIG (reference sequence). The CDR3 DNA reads TGTGCCTGGAATCGAGGGTACACTGAAGCTTTCTTT. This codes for CAWNRGYTEAFF.

CDR3 coding DNA: TGTGCCAGCAGCCAAGATCCGTTTGCTGAAGCTTTCTTT. Amino acid sequence: CASSQDPFAEAFF. This chain links TRBV4-2 with TRBJ1-1, with D uncertain. This CDR3 region has 13 residues. V dropped 0 bases and J dropped 6 bases, with 8 bases sitting between them. Germline V gene sequence: CDR1 LGHNA, CDR2 YNFKEQ.

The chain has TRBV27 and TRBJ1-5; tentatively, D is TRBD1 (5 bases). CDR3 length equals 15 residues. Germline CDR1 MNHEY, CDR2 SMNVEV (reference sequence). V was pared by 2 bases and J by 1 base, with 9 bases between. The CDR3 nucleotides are TGTGCCAGCAGTTTAAGGCAGGGCAGCAATCAGCCCCAGCATTTT. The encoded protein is CASSLRQGSNQPQHF.

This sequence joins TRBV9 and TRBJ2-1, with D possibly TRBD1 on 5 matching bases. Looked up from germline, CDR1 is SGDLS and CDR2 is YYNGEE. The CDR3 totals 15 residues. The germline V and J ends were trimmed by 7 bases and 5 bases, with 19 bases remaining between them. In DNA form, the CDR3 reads TGTGCCAGCGGGATGACAGAGAGTAAACACAATGAGCAGTTCTTC. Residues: CASGMTESKHNEQFF. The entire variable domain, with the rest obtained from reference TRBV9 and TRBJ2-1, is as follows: DSGVTQTPKHLITATGQRVTLRCSPRSGDLSVYWYQQSLDQGLQFLIQYYNGEERAKGNILERFSAQQFPDLHSELNLSSLELGDSALYFCASGMTESKHNEQFFGPGTRLTVL.

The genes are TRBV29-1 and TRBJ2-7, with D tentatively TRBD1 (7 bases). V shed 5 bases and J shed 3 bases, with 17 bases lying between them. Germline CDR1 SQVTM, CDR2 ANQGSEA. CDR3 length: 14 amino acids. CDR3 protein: CSVTGDGGNYEQYF. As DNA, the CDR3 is TGCAGCGTTACAGGGGATGGAGGGAACTACGAGCAGTACTTC.

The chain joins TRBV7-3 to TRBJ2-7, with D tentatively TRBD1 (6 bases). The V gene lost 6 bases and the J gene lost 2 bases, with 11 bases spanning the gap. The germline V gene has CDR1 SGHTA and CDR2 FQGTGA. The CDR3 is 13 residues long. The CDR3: CASSPDRTYEQYF. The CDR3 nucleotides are TGTGCCAGCAGTCCCGACAGGACCTACGAGCAGTACTTC.

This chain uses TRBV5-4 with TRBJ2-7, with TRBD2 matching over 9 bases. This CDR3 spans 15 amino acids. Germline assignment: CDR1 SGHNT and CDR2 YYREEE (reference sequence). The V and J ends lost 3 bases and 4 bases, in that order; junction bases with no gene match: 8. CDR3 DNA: TGTGCCAGCAGCTCGAGGCGGGGGGGGCGGTACGAGCAGTACTTC. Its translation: CASSSRRGGRYEQYF.

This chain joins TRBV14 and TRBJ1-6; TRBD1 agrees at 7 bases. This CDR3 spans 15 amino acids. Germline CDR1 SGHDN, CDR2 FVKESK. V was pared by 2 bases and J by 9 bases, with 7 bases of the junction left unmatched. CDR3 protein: CASSQRQGSGSPLHF. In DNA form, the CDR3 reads TGTGCCAGCAGCCAACGACAGGGTTCTGGTTCACCCCTCCACTTT.

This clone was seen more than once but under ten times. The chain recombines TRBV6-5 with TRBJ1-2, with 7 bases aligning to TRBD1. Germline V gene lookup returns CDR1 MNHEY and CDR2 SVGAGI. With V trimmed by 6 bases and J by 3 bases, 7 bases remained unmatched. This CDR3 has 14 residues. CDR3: CASSRDSSHYGYTF. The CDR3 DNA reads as TGTGCCAGCAGCAGGGACAGCTCACACTATGGCTACACCTTC.

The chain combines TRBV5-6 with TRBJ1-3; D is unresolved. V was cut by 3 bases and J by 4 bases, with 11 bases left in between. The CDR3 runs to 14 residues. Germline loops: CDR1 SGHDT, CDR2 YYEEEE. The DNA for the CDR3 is TGTGCCAGCAGCTCCTTGGGGAGCGGAAACACCATATATTTT. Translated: CASSSLGSGNTIYF.

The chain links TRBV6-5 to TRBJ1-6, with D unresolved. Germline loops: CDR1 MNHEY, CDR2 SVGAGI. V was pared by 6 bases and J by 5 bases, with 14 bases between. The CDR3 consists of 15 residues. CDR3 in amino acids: CASREGSLNNSPLHF. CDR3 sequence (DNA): TGTGCCAGCAGGGAGGGATCCCTTAATAATTCACCCCTCCACTTT.

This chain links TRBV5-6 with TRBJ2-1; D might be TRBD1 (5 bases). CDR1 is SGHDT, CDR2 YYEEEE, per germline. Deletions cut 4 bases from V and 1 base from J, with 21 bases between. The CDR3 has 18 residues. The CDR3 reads CASSPQGKPYRSYNEQFF. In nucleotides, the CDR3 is TGTGCCAGCAGCCCTCAGGGAAAACCTTACCGTTCCTACAATGAGCAGTTCTTC.

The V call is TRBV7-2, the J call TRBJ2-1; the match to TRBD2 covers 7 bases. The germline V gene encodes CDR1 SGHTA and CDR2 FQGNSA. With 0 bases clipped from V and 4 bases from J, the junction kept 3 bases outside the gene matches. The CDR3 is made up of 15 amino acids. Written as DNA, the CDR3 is TGTGCCAGCAGCTTAGCGGGACTACGGTACAATGAGCAGTTCTTC. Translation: CASSLAGLRYNEQFF.

The CDR3 sequence: CASSQPGSGNGEQYF. CDR3 in DNA: TGTGCCAGCAGCCAACCGGGCTCGGGGAATGGCGAGCAGTACTTC. The genes are TRBV4-2 and TRBJ2-7; a possible D gene is TRBD2 (5 bases). The CDR3 extends over 15 amino acids. The ends were cut back, 2 bases at V and 6 bases at J, with 17 bases in the middle. Germline CDR1 is LGHNA and CDR2 is YNFKEQ.

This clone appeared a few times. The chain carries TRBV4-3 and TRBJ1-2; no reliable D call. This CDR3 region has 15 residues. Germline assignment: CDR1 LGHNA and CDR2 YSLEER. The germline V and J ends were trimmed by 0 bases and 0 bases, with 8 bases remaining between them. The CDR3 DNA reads TGCGCCAGCAGCCAAGAAGCTGATACTAACTATGGCTACACCTTC. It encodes CASSQEADTNYGYTF.